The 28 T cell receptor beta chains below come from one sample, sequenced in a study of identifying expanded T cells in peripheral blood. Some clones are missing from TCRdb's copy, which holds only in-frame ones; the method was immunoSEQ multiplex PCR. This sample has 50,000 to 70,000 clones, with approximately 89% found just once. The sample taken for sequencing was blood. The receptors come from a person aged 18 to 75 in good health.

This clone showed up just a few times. The chain's CDR3 is CASSDAGGADTQYF. In DNA, the CDR3 is TGTGCCAGCAGTGACGCTGGAGGGGCAGATACGCAGTATTTT. The rearrangement joins TRBV6-4 to TRBJ2-3, with a tentative D call TRBD2 (6 bases). V gave up 2 bases and J gave up 4 bases, with 10 bases separating them. Germline CDR1 MRHNA, CDR2 SNTAGT. The CDR3 consists of 14 residues.

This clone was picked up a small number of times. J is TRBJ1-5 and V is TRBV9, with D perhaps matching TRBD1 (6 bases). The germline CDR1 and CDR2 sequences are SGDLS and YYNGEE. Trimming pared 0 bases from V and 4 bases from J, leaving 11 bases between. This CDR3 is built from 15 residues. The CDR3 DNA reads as TGTGCCAGCAGCGTAGATGTGGGGGCAAATCAGCCCCAGCATTTT. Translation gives CASSVDVGANQPQHF.

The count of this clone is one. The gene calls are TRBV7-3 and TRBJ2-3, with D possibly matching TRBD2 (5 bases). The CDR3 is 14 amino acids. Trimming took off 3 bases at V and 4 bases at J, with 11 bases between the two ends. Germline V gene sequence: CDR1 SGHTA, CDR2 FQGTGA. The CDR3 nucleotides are TGTGCCAGCAGCTTGGATAGCGCCGCAGATACGCAGTATTTT. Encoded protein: CASSLDSAADTQYF.

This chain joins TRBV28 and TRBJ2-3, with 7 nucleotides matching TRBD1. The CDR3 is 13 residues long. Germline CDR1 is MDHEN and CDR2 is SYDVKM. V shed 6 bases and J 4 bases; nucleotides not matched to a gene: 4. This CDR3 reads CASSDRDPDTQYF. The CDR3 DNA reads TGTGCCAGCAGCGACAGGGATCCAGATACGCAGTATTTT. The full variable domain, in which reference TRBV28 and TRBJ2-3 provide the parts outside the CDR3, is DVKVTQSSRYLVKRTGEKVFLECVQDMDHENMFWYRQDPGLGLRLIYFSYDVKMKEKGDIPEGYSVSREKKERFSLILESASTNQTSMYLCASSDRDPDTQYFGPGTRLTVL.

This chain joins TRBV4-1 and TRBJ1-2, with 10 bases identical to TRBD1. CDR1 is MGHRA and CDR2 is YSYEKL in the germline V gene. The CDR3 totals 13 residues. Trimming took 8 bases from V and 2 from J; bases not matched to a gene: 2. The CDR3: CASSGQGNYGYTF. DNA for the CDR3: TGCGCCAGCTCGGGACAGGGGAACTATGGCTACACCTTC.

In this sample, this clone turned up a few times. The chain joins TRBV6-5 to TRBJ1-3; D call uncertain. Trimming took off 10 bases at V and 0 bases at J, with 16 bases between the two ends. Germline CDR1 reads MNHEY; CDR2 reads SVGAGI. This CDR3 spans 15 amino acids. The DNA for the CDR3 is TGTGCCACCACTGGATTAGGCAACTCTGGAAACACCATATATTTT. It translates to CATTGLGNSGNTIYF.

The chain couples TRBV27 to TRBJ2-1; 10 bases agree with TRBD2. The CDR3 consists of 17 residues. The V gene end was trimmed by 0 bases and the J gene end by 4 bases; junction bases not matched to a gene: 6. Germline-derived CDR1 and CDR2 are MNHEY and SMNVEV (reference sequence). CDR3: CASSLSSGRALYNEQFF. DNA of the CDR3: TGTGCCAGCAGTTTATCGAGCGGGAGGGCTTTGTACAATGAGCAGTTCTTC.

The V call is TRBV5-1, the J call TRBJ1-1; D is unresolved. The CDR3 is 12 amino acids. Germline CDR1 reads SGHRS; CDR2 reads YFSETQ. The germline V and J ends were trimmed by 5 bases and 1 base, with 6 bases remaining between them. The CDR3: CASRQTNTEAFF. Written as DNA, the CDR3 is TGCGCCAGCAGGCAGACGAACACTGAAGCTTTCTTT.

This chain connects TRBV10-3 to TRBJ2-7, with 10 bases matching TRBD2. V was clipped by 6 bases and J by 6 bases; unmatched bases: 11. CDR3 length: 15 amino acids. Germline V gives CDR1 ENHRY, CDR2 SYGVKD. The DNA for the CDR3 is TGTGCCATCAGCCAGACAGCGGGGGGGCACTCCGAGCAGTACTTC. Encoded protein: CAISQTAGGHSEQYF.

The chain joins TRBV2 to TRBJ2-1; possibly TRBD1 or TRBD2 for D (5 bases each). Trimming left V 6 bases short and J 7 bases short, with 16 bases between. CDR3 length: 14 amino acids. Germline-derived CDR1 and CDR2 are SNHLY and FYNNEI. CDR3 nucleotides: TGTGCCAGCAGCATTCGGCAGGGACGTAATGAGCAGTTCTTC. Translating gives CASSIRQGRNEQFF.

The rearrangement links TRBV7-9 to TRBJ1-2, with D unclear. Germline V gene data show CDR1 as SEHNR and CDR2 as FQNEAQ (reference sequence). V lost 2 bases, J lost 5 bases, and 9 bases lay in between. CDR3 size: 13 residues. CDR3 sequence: CASSLSAGYGYTF. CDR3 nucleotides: TGTGCCAGCAGCTTATCCGCTGGTTATGGCTACACCTTC.

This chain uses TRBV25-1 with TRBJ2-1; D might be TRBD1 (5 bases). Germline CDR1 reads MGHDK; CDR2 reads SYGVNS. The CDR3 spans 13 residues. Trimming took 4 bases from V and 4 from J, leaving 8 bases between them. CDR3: CASSGTPYNEQFF. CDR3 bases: TGTGCCAGCAGTGGGACACCGTACAATGAGCAGTTCTTC.

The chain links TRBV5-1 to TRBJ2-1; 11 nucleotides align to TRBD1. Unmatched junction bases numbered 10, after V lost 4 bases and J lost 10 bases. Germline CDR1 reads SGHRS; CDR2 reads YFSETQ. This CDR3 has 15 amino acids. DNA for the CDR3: TGCGCCAGCAGCCCGGGACAGGGGGTTCTAAGGGAGCAGTTCTTC. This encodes CASSPGQGVLREQFF.

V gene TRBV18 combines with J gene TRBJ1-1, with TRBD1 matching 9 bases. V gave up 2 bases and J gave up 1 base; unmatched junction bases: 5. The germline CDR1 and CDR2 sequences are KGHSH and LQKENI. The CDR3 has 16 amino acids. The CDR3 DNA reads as TGTGCCAGCTCACCAAGACAGGGGGAAAGGAACACTGAAGCTTTCTTT. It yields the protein CASSPRQGERNTEAFF.

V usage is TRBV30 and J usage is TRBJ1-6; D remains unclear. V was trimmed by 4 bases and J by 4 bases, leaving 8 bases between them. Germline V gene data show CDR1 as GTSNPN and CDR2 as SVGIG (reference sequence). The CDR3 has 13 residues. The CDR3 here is CAWTTTYNSPLHF. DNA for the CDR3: TGTGCCTGGACGACGACATATAATTCACCCCTCCACTTT.

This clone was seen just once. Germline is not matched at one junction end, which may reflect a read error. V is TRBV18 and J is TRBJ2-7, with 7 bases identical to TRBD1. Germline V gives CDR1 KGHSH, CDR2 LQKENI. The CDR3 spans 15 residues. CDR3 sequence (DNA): TGTGTCAGCTCACCCGGACAGGCAGTTCGCTACGAGCAGTACTTC. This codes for CVSSPGQAVRYEQYF.

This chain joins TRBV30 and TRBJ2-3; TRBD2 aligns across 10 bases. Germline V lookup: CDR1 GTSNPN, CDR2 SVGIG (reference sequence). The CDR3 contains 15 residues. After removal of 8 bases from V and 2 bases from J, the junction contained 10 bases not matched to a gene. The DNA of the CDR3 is TGTGCCCGTGGACTAGCGGCTCCCTCCACAGATACGCAGTATTTT. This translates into CARGLAAPSTDTQYF.

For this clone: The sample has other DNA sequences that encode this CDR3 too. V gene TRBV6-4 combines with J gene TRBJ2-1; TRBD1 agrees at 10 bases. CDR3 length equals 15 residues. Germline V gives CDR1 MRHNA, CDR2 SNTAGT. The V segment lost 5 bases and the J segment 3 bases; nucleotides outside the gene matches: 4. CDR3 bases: TGTGCCAGCAGTCAGGGGACAGGGGACTACAATGAGCAGTTCTTC. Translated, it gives CASSQGTGDYNEQFF.

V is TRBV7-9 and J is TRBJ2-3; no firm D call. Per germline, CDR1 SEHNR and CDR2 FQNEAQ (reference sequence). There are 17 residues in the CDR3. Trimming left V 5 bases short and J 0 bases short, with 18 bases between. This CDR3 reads CASSEPQTQRSTDTQYF. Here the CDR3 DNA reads TGTGCCAGCAGCGAACCACAGACTCAACGTAGCACAGATACGCAGTATTTT. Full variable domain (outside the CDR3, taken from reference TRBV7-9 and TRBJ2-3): DTGVSQNPRHKITKRGQNVTFRCDPISEHNRLYWYRQTLGQGPEFLTYFQNEAQLEKSRLLSDRFSAERPKGSFSTLEIQRTEQGDSAMYLCASSEPQTQRSTDTQYFGPGTRLTVL.

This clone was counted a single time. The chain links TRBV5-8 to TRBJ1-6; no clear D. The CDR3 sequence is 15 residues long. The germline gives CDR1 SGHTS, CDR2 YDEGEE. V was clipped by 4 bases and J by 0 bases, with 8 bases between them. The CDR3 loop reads CASSPKSSYNSPLHF. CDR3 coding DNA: TGTGCCAGCAGCCCCAAAAGCTCCTATAATTCACCCCTCCACTTT.

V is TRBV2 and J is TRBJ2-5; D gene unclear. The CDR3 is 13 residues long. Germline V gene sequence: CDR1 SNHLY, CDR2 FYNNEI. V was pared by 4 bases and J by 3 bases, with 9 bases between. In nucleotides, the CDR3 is TGTGCCAGCAGTGGGACCCTCGAAGAGACCCAGTACTTC. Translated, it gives CASSGTLEETQYF.

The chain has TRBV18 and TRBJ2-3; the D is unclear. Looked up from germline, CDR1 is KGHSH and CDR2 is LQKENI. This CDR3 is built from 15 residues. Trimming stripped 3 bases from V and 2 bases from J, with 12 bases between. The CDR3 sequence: CASSPRFGVTDTQYF. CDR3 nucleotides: TGTGCCAGCTCACCCCGTTTCGGTGTCACAGATACGCAGTATTTT.

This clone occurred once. This CDR3 is CASSPSSTGVNEQYF. The CDR3, as DNA: TGTGCCAGTAGTCCCTCCTCCACAGGGGTTAACGAGCAGTACTTC. The genes are TRBV19 and TRBJ2-7, with 7 bases fitting TRBD1. Germline V gene sequence: CDR1 LNHDA, CDR2 SQIVND (reference sequence). J was trimmed by 5 bases and V by 5 bases; bases with no gene match: 12. The CDR3 loop spans 15 amino acids.

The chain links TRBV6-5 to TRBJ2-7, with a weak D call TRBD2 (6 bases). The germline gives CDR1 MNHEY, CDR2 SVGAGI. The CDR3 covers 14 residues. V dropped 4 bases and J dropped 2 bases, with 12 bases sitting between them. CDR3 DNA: TGTGCCAGCAGTTCGGCTAGCGCAACCTACGAGCAGTACTTC. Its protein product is CASSSASATYEQYF.

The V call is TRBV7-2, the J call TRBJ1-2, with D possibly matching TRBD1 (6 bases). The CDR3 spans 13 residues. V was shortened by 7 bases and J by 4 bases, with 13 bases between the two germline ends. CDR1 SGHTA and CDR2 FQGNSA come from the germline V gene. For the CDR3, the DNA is TGTGCCAGCACCCTGGGGACAAGCTATGGCTACACCTTC. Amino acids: CASTLGTSYGYTF.

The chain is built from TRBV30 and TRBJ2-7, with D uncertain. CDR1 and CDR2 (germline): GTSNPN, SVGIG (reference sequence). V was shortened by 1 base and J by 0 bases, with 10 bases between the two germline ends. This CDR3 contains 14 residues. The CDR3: CAWSGSRTSYEQYF. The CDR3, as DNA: TGTGCCTGGAGTGGATCACGAACCTCCTACGAGCAGTACTTC.

The chain's CDR3 is CASKEGGGSSYEQYF. DNA for the CDR3: TGTGCCAGCAAAGAAGGCGGGGGGTCGTCCTACGAGCAGTACTTC. This sequence joins TRBV6-1 and TRBJ2-7; 8 bases agree with TRBD2. The germline CDR1 and CDR2 sequences are MNHNS and SASEGT. The CDR3 is 15 residues long. With V trimmed by 7 bases and J by 1 base, 9 bases remained unmatched.

CDR3 in amino acids: CASRLRRGAVSNQPQHF. DNA of the CDR3: TGTGCCAGCAGGTTACGGCGGGGGGCAGTGTCAAATCAGCCCCAGCATTTT. The chain links TRBV28 to TRBJ1-5; possible D gene TRBD1, 6 bases. In germline, CDR1 is MDHEN, CDR2 SYDVKM. V was pared by 6 bases and J by 4 bases, with 22 bases between. This CDR3 has 17 residues.